The rows below give T cell receptor beta chains drawn from one sample of a study of post-analysis software for immune sequencing data. TCRdb re-called the PCR reads with MiXCR, one entry per CDR3 protein. The sample includes 820,000 or so distinct CDR3 sequences, roughly 58% of them seen just once. Source material: blood. These receptors were obtained from a girl between 5 and 17 years old with multiple sclerosis. The CDR3 runs from the conserved cysteine through the conserved F or W. Fields, in order: V gene, clone size, D gene, J gene, CDR3 DNA, CDR3 protein. The D gene is left open where the match is weak. Clone size is shown for a subset of rows, as once, few, many or a class of expanded clone.

>TRBV4-2|.|.|TRBJ2-1
TGTGCCAGCAGCCAAGTTGAAGAACCCGTGGGGTCACCTGGTGAGCAGTTCTTC
CASSQVEEPVGSPGEQFF
>TRBV10-3|few|TRBD1|TRBJ1-2
TGTGCCATCGGCTCCGGGACAGACTATGGCTACACCTTC
CAIGSGTDYGYTF
>TRBV15|few|.|TRBJ2-1
TGTGCCACCAGCAGAGCGTTAGTGGGCAATGAGCAGTTCTTC
CATSRALVGNEQFF
>TRBV5-1|.|.|TRBJ2-7
TGCGCCAGCAGCGTAAGGGCTCCTGCCTACGAGCAGTACTTC
CASSVRAPAYEQYF
>TRBV5-6|few|.|TRBJ1-2
TGTGCCAGCAGCTTGGAGGGCAAACCCAACTATGGCTACACCTTC
CASSLEGKPNYGYTF
>TRBV20-1|.|.|TRBJ2-7
TGCAGTGCTCCGGGGCTAGGGATCTACGAGCAGTACTTC
CSAPGLGIYEQYF
>TRBV7-9|.|TRBD1|TRBJ1-4
TGTGCCAGCACGCTACCGGGACAGAGCCTTGAAAAACTGTTTTTT
CASTLPGQSLEKLFF
>TRBV12-3/TRBV12-4|.|.|TRBJ2-2
TGTGCCAGCAGTTCCAGGCAAGGAGAGCTGTTTTTT
CASSSRQGELFF
>TRBV5-1|.|.|TRBJ2-1
TGCGCCAGCAGCTTCCGGCCGGCCAATGAGCAGTTCTTC
CASSFRPANEQFF
>TRBV7-9|.|.|TRBJ2-1
TGTGCCAGCAGCCCAACGGGCAAGCAGTTCTTC
CASSPTGKQFF
>TRBV10-3|.|.|TRBJ2-1
TGTGCCATCACCGGACAGTCTCCGGATGAGCAGTTCTTC
CAITGQSPDEQFF
>TRBV3-1|once|TRBD1|TRBJ1-2
TGTGCCAGCAGCCAAGATCTGGGACAGCCAGGCTACACCTTC
CASSQDLGQPGYTF
>TRBV5-1|few|.|TRBJ1-6
TGCGCCAGTCGCAGGGAATTGCGCTCACCCCTCCACTTT
CASRRELRSPLHF
>TRBV12-3/TRBV12-4|.|.|TRBJ1-5
TGTGCCAGCAGTTTCGGGACGAATCAGCCCCAGCATTTT
CASSFGTNQPQHF
>TRBV29-1|.|TRBD1|TRBJ1-2
TGCAGCGTTGATGGGGACAGGGGAAGAGTCGGTGGCTACACCTTC
CSVDGDRGRVGGYTF
>TRBV24-1|.|.|TRBJ2-3
TGTGCCACCAGTAGGTCGGGTAGCACAGATACGCAGTATTTT
CATSRSGSTDTQYF
>TRBV7-9|.|.|TRBJ2-3
TGTGCCAGCAGCTTGTCCGCGTCGGGCCCAGATACGCAGTATTTT
CASSLSASGPDTQYF
>TRBV5-1|.|.|TRBJ2-7
TGCGCCAGCAGCTTTGGAGGAGAGAATTACGAGCAGTACTTC
CASSFGGENYEQYF
>TRBV5-1|.|TRBD2|TRBJ2-7
TGCGCCAGCAGCTTGATGTCCGGACTAGCAGGTTACGAGCAGTACTTC
CASSLMSGLAGYEQYF
>TRBV7-7|.|TRBD1|TRBJ2-2
TGTGCCAGCAGCTTAGGCGCAGGGGGCATAGCCGGGGAGCTGTTTTTT
CASSLGAGGIAGELFF
>TRBV5-1|many|TRBD1|TRBJ2-5
TGCGCCAGCAGCCCTGGGACAGGGGGAGAGACCCAGTACTTC
CASSPGTGGETQYF
>TRBV3-1|few|.|TRBJ2-7
TGTGCCAGCAGCCCTCCCAGGGGCGCTTACGAGCAGTACTTC
CASSPPRGAYEQYF
>TRBV29-1|few|TRBD1|TRBJ1-2
TGCAGCGCCGCGCGTCTGACAGGGGGCATTCCTGGCTACACCTTC
CSAARLTGGIPGYTF
>TRBV6-5|few|.|TRBJ1-1
TGTGCCAGCAGTTACTGGATCGGGACAAACACTGAAGCTTTCTTT
CASSYWIGTNTEAFF
>TRBV7-6|.|.|TRBJ1-5
TGTGCCAGCAGCTTATTCGACAGTCCCCAGCCCCAGCATTTT
CASSLFDSPQPQHF
>TRBV6-1|.|.|TRBJ2-1
TGTGCCAGCACCCTGGAGGTTACTTTCAGTCCGTTCTTC
CASTLEVTFSPFF
>TRBV6-5|.|TRBD1|TRBJ1-1
TGTGCCAGCAGTTACTCCCCTATTAGGGGGCGATCTTCTAACACTGAAGCTTTCTTT
CASSYSPIRGRSSNTEAFF
>TRBV10-3|few|TRBD1|TRBJ2-1
TGTGCCACGACAGGGTTGTACAATGAGCAGTTCTTC
CATTGLYNEQFF
>TRBV5-1|.|.|TRBJ2-1
TGCGCCAGCAGGATCTCGACAGTGAGTTACAATGAGCAGTTCTTC
CASRISTVSYNEQFF
>TRBV27|.|TRBD1|TRBJ1-1
TGTGCCAGCAGTCCCTGGGGAGACAGGGGCAGGGAAGCTTTCTTT
CASSPWGDRGREAFF
>TRBV20-1|.|.|TRBJ2-7
TGCAGTGCCACCGGAGCGAAAAGCTTCTACGAGCAGTACTTC
CSATGAKSFYEQYF
>TRBV12-3/TRBV12-4|.|.|TRBJ2-5
TGTGCCAGCAGCCCCCCTAACGCGGGGCGGGAGACCCAGTACTTC
CASSPPNAGRETQYF
>TRBV30|.|TRBD1|TRBJ2-1
TGTGCCTGGAGTGTAGGGGCAGGGGGCAATGAGCAGTTCTTC
CAWSVGAGGNEQFF
>TRBV20-1|few|.|TRBJ2-7
TGCAGTGCTTCCTCAGGGGCGAGAGCCTACGAGCAGTACTTC
CSASSGARAYEQYF
>TRBV5-1|.|TRBD2|TRBJ2-4
TGCGCCAGCAGCCCGGGACTAGCGGGAGGAGGGGCCAAAAACATTCAGTACTTC
CASSPGLAGGGAKNIQYF
>TRBV7-2|.|TRBD2|TRBJ2-1
TGTGCCAGCAGCCCAGCGGGGGGCGGCAATGAGCAGTTCTTC
CASSPAGGGNEQFF
>TRBV5-1|.|TRBD2|TRBJ2-7
TGCGCCAGCAGATCCCTAGCGGGGGCTACCTACGAGCAGTACTTC
CASRSLAGATYEQYF
>TRBV18|.|TRBD2|TRBJ2-5
TGTGCCGGCTCTTCACCTTGGGAGGGGCTCCCTTGGTACCAAGAGACCCAGTACTTC
CAGSSPWEGLPWYQETQYF
>TRBV10-2|few|.|TRBJ2-1
TGCGCCTCGGTTCGCGGCTCCTACAATGAGCAGTTCTTC
CASVRGSYNEQFF
>TRBV5-6|.|TRBD1|TRBJ2-7
TGTGCCAGCAGCTTGGCCTGGAGACAGGGGTTGGACGAGCAGTACTTC
CASSLAWRQGLDEQYF
>TRBV20-1|.|.|TRBJ2-4
TGCAGTGCTAGAGATGTCGCGGGGGCCACTTCAGCCAAAAACATTCAGTACTTC
CSARDVAGATSAKNIQYF
>TRBV20-1|.|TRBD1|TRBJ1-4
TGCAGTGCTACATCCGGGACAGGGGACATGAGTGAAAAACTGTTTTTT
CSATSGTGDMSEKLFF
>TRBV3-1|.|.|TRBJ1-1
TGTGCCAGCAGCCAAGCAGGACCTGGGACTGAAGCTTTCTTT
CASSQAGPGTEAFF
>TRBV5-1|.|.|TRBJ2-5
TGCGCCAGCAGCTTGGGTCGGACGGAAGAGACCCAGTACTTC
CASSLGRTEETQYF
>TRBV2|.|TRBD2|TRBJ2-2
TGTGCCAGCAAGCGACTAGCGGCACGGGAGCTGTTTTTT
CASKRLAARELFF
>TRBV11-1|.|TRBD2|TRBJ2-1
TGTGCCAGCACAGTGGACGGGGGGGTCCACAATGAGCAGTTCTTC
CASTVDGGVHNEQFF
>TRBV15|.|.|TRBJ2-1
TGTGCCACCAGCAGAGATGGCGGGGGCAACTACAATGAGCAGTTCTTC
CATSRDGGGNYNEQFF
>TRBV13|few|TRBD2|TRBJ2-5
TGTGCCAGCAGCTTGGGGGGACTAGTCCAAGAGACCCAGTACTTC
CASSLGGLVQETQYF
>TRBV6-5|.|.|TRBJ1-1
TGTGCCAGCAGTTACTCTAGAAGGACTGAGGCTTTCTTT
CASSYSRRTEAFF
>TRBV5-1|few|.|TRBJ1-6
TGCGCCAGCAGCTACCGACCGACAGGCGATAATTCACCCCTCCACTTT
CASSYRPTGDNSPLHF
>TRBV7-2|few|TRBD2|TRBJ2-1
TGTGCCAGCAGCTCCCGGTGGCGGGGGGGCTACAATGAGCAGTTCTTC
CASSSRWRGGYNEQFF
>TRBV5-6|.|.|TRBJ2-1
TGTGCCAGCAGCTTCCTCGGTGGCCCAGGGGGGGGACGCGGTTCGAGCAATGAGCAGTTCTTC
CASSFLGGPGGGRGSSNEQFF
>TRBV29-1|.|TRBD1|TRBJ1-6
TGCAGCGTTAGGGGGACAGAGAATTCACCCCTCCACTTT
CSVRGTENSPLHF
>TRBV12-3/TRBV12-4|few|.|TRBJ1-2
TGTGCCAGCAGTGATATTAGGACAGATGGCTACACCTTC
CASSDIRTDGYTF